Below are 24 T cell receptor beta chains sequenced from a single sample in a study of cytomegalovirus exposure and HLA in healthy donors. The PCR ran on 60 Vbeta and 13 Jbeta primers. Data came from immunoSEQ multiplex PCR; TCRdb stores just in-frame clones and leaves some out. The sample has about 160,000 clones; about four fifths are singletons. The specimen was PBMCs. The source is a male donor in good health and CMV-seropositive.

This clone was counted a few times. The rearrangement links TRBV10-1 to TRBJ2-3; weak D call: TRBD2 (6 bases). Trimming shortened V by 2 bases and J by 0 bases, and 6 bases separated the two germline ends. The CDR3 runs 14 residues. Germline CDR1 and CDR2: WNHNN and SYGVQD (reference sequence). The CDR3 region has the DNA TGCGCCAGCAGTGAGGGGGGGAGCACAGATACGCAGTATTTT. Residues: CASSEGGSTDTQYF.

The V gene is TRBV7-6, the J gene TRBJ2-1, with TRBD2 identical over 7 bases. CDR3 length: 16 amino acids. With V trimmed by 2 bases and J by 9 bases, 13 bases remained unmatched. The germline V gene has CDR1 SGHVS and CDR2 FNYEAQ. The CDR3 bases are TGTGCCAGCAGCTTAAGTCCCGGGGGGACCGGCGGTGAGCAGTTCTTC. It yields the protein CASSLSPGGTGGEQFF.

V usage is TRBV9 and J usage is TRBJ2-4; the D is unclear. CDR1 and CDR2 (germline): SGDLS, YYNGEE. Trimming took 7 bases from V and 0 from J, leaving 11 bases between them. This CDR3 is 14 amino acids long. The CDR3 is CASARDLAKNIQYF. The CDR3 DNA reads TGTGCCAGCGCTCGAGACTTAGCCAAAAACATTCAGTACTTC.

The gene calls are TRBV7-3 and TRBJ1-5, with a possible D match to TRBD1 (6 bases). The V end lost 5 bases, the J end lost 8 bases, and 16 bases lay between the germline ends. Germline V gene data show CDR1 as SGHTA and CDR2 as FQGTGA. CDR3 length equals 14 residues. CDR3 loop: CASSLTGGREPQHF. The CDR3 DNA reads TGTGCCAGCAGCCTCACTGGGGGCCGGGAGCCCCAGCATTTT.

The chain joins TRBV5-6 to TRBJ2-7, with D unresolved. The ends were cut back, 4 bases at V and 3 bases at J, with 14 bases in the middle. The CDR3 spans 14 residues. In germline, CDR1 is SGHDT, CDR2 YYEEEE. The DNA of the CDR3 is TGTGCCAGCAGCACGAGCCTAGTGCTCTACGAGCAGTACTTC. This translates into CASSTSLVLYEQYF.

This chain links TRBV4-1 with TRBJ2-5; weak D call: TRBD2 (6 bases). Germline V gene data show CDR1 as MGHRA and CDR2 as YSYEKL. This CDR3 comprises 15 residues. Trimming removed 0 bases at V and 5 bases at J, with 13 bases between. CDR3 nucleotide sequence: TGCGCCAGCAGCCAAGAACCCGGGGGTGGGGAGACCCAGTACTTC. As protein: CASSQEPGGGETQYF.

V is TRBV12-2 and J is TRBJ1-4; the table's D call TRBD1 went unverified against the DNA. TRBV12-2 is an annotated pseudogene. The CDR3 length is 15 residues. CDR3 region: CASRAQGGVDEKLFF. Written as DNA, the CDR3 is TGTGCAAGTCGCGCCCAAGGGGGCGTCGATGAAAAACTGTTTTTT.

The genes are TRBV5-1 and TRBJ1-1, with 9 bases identical to TRBD1. CDR1 is SGHRS, CDR2 YFSETQ, per germline. The CDR3 has 14 residues. V lost 0 bases and J lost 11; bases outside the gene matches: 8. The CDR3 region is CASSLGDREDWAFF. CDR3 bases: TGCGCCAGCAGCTTGGGGGACAGGGAGGATTGGGCTTTCTTT.

The chain is built from TRBV7-3 and TRBJ2-3; 7 bases are a match to TRBD2. Germline V lookup: CDR1 SGHTA, CDR2 FQGTGA. The trim removed 5 bases at V and 4 bases at J, leaving 15 bases unmatched. The CDR3 covers 17 residues. DNA of the CDR3: TGTGCCAGCAGCCCTTTTGCGGGAGCGGGGTATTCAGATACGCAGTATTTT. Its protein is CASSPFAGAGYSDTQYF.

The DNA for the CDR3 is TGTGCCAGCAGCTCGACTCCCTCCTACGAGCAGTACTTC. It yields the protein CASSSTPSYEQYF. The chain employs TRBV5-4 and TRBJ2-7; D unclear. Trimming cost V 3 bases and J 0 bases, with 7 bases left between them. The CDR3 sequence is 13 residues long. CDR1 SGHNT and CDR2 YYREEE come from the germline V gene (reference sequence).

The V call is TRBV4-1, the J call TRBJ2-5; TRBD2 agrees at 7 bases. After removal of 6 bases from V and 4 bases from J, the junction contained 11 bases not matched to a gene. The CDR3 length is 15 residues. The germline V gene encodes CDR1 MGHRA and CDR2 YSYEKL. CDR3 sequence reads: CASRVSGAPRETQYF. The CDR3 nucleotides are TGCGCCAGCAGAGTGAGCGGGGCCCCTCGAGAGACCCAGTACTTC.

This sequence joins TRBV11-3 and TRBJ1-6; D remains ambiguous. V was pared by 7 bases and J by 13 bases, with 5 bases between. This CDR3 comprises 9 residues. Looked up from germline, CDR1 is SGHNT and CDR2 is YENEEA. The DNA of the CDR3 is TGTGCCAGCACCATCCCCCTCCACTTT. Protein product: CASTIPLHF.

This rearrangement joins TRBV2 to TRBJ2-3; tentative D call: TRBD1 (6 bases). The CDR3 totals 13 residues. V was pared by 8 bases and J by 4 bases, with 13 bases between. Germline V CDR1 and CDR2: SNHLY, FYNNEI. The CDR3 region is CASEGVRADTQYF. The CDR3 DNA reads TGTGCCAGCGAGGGGGTCAGGGCAGATACGCAGTATTTT.

The chain's CDR3 is CASSQDPGTDAYEQYF. The CDR3 DNA sequence: TGTGCCAGCAGCCAAGACCCTGGGACAGACGCCTACGAGCAGTACTTC. The gene calls are TRBV4-2 and TRBJ2-7; 7 bases match TRBD1. The CDR3 runs 16 residues. Trimming at V came to 0 bases and at J to 2 bases, leaving 7 bases not matched to a gene. Per the germline V gene, CDR1 is LGHNA and CDR2 is YNFKEQ.

The chain links TRBV5-4 to TRBJ1-6; 7 bases line up with TRBD1. Germline CDR1 reads SGHNT; CDR2 reads YYREEE (reference sequence). Losses at the gene ends were 2 bases for V and 1 base for J; bases not matched to a gene: 6. This CDR3 contains 17 residues. CDR3 loop: CASSLTGVGSYNSPLHF. CDR3 sequence (DNA): TGTGCCAGCAGCTTAACAGGGGTTGGGTCCTATAATTCACCCCTCCACTTT.

The chain combines TRBV4-3 with TRBJ1-1; weak D call: TRBD1 (5 bases). Trimming cost V 0 bases and J 1 base, with 21 bases left between them. Germline V gene data show CDR1 as LGHNA and CDR2 as YSLEER. The CDR3 is 19 amino acids. Written as DNA, the CDR3 is TGCGCCAGCAGCCAAGAGTTATCCAGGTCCCGGACAAAGAACACTGAAGCTTTCTTT. Amino acid sequence: CASSQELSRSRTKNTEAFF.

The rearrangement links TRBV30 to TRBJ1-2, with D unresolved. Per the germline V gene, CDR1 is GTSNPN and CDR2 is SVGIG (reference sequence). V was pared by 5 bases and J by 1 base, with 14 bases between. The CDR3 runs 14 residues. The CDR3 protein is CAWAGETLNYGYTF. CDR3 bases: TGTGCCTGGGCCGGGGAGACCCTTAACTATGGCTACACCTTC.

The chain is built from TRBV27 and TRBJ1-1; the match to TRBD1 covers 8 bases. CDR1 MNHEY and CDR2 SMNVEV come from the germline V gene (reference sequence). J lost 1 base, V lost 5 bases, and 9 bases had no gene match. This CDR3 contains 16 residues. For the CDR3, the DNA is TGTGCCAGCAGTCCCGCCTTAGGACAGGGGAACACTGAAGCTTTCTTT. Residues: CASSPALGQGNTEAFF.

This clone was observed once. This specimen includes other DNA sequences encoding the same CDR3. The chain couples TRBV9 to TRBJ2-2; D possibly corresponds to TRBD2 (5 bases). There are 13 residues in the CDR3. Per the germline V gene, CDR1 is SGDLS and CDR2 is YYNGEE. Trimming took 0 bases from V and 5 from J, leaving 5 bases between them. The CDR3 DNA reads TGTGCCAGCAGCGTAGGAGGGACCGGGGAGCTGTTTTTT. It is translated as CASSVGGTGELFF.

This clone turned up a few times. CDR3 amino acids: CATTGTGVNQPQHF. Written as DNA, the CDR3 is TGTGCCACCACGGGTACAGGGGTCAATCAGCCCCAGCATTTT. The gene calls are TRBV9 and TRBJ1-5; 7 bases are shared with TRBD1. This CDR3 spans 14 amino acids. CDR1 SGDLS and CDR2 YYNGEE come from the germline V gene. V lost 9 bases, J lost 3 bases, and 9 bases stayed unmatched. Based on the CDR3 plus reference TRBV9 and TRBJ1-5, the full variable domain is DSGVTQTPKHLITATGQRVTLRCSPRSGDLSVYWYQQSLDQGLQFLIQYYNGEERAKGNILERFSAQQFPDLHSELNLSSLELGDSALYFCATTGTGVNQPQHFGDGTRLSIL.

The J gene is TRBJ2-4, the V gene TRBV11-2; 10 bases are a match to TRBD2. The CDR3 is 17 amino acids. The germline gives CDR1 SGHAT, CDR2 FQNNGV. V lost 0 bases, J lost 3 bases, and 5 bases stayed unmatched. CDR3 DNA: TGTGCCAGCAGCTTAGAGGGGAGCGGGGGGGTCAAAAACATTCAGTACTTC. Residues: CASSLEGSGGVKNIQYF.

The J gene is TRBJ2-2, the V gene TRBV2, with 8 nucleotides matching TRBD2. Trimming removed 7 bases from V and 1 base from J; junction bases left unmatched: 2. CDR3 length: 14 residues. Germline CDR1 SNHLY, CDR2 FYNNEI. CDR3 DNA: TGTGCCAGCATCCTAGCGGGGAACACCGGGGAGCTGTTTTTT. It translates to CASILAGNTGELFF.

The V call is TRBV9, the J call TRBJ1-3; D unresolved. The CDR3 has 16 residues. The ends were cut back, 4 bases at V and 1 base at J, with 15 bases in the middle. Germline V gives CDR1 SGDLS, CDR2 YYNGEE. CDR3 sequence: CASSPPGFRSGNTIYF. The DNA of the CDR3 is TGTGCCAGCAGCCCCCCGGGGTTCAGGTCTGGAAACACCATATATTTT.

The chain joins TRBV19 to TRBJ2-7, with 10 bases aligning to TRBD1. CDR1 is LNHDA, CDR2 SQIVND, per germline (reference sequence). With V trimmed by 5 bases and J by 1 base, 5 bases remained unmatched. The CDR3 extends over 15 amino acids. CDR3 in DNA: TGTGCCAGTAGTCTGGGGACAGGGGAGTCCTACGAGCAGTACTTC. Translation: CASSLGTGESYEQYF.